This T cell receptor (beta chain) was recorded in a study of blood T cell repertoires in COVID-19. Study summary: The study drew acute and convalescent COVID-19 samples from the United States, Italy and Spain. PBMCs, B-cell-depleted T cells, or T cells provided the cDNA or gDNA that made up the material.

The germline CDR1 and CDR2 sequences are SGDLS and YYNGEE. Between the trimmed V and J ends, which lost 4 bases and 2 bases, there was a span of 13 bases. This CDR3 comprises 15 residues. Authors' methods: For nucleated cells, counts were estimated from reference gene primer amplification. Libraries were prepared by immunoSEQ multiplex PCR; TCRdb keeps only in-frame clonotypes and omits some of them. The V and J calls and the clone size are those of that table, but D and trimming were determined from the DNA. The sample holds about 180,000 clones; 70% to 90% are singletons and the top ten take roughly 4.2%.

The chain joins TRBV9 to TRBJ2-1; perhaps TRBD2 as D (5 bases). The TCR originated in a woman in her thirties with acute or convalescent COVID-19. Sequenced material: peripheral blood. The CDR3 spells CASSSRRETYNEQFF. CDR3 DNA sequence: TGTGCCAGCAGCTCCCGCCGGGAAACCTACAATGAGCAGTTCTTC.